This TCR beta chain emerged from a study of cytomegalovirus exposure and HLA in healthy donors. PCR employed 60 Vbeta and 13 Jbeta primers. The method was immunoSEQ multiplex PCR; TCRdb's version includes in-frame clones alone and lacks a portion of them. The table shows fewer than 200,000 clones, with 65% to 90% occurring only once. A few counts support this clone. Germline CDR1 reads MGHDK; CDR2 reads SYGVNS. With 4 bases clipped from V and 1 base from J, the junction kept 2 bases outside the gene matches. The CDR3 is made up of 15 amino acids. The V call is TRBV25-1, the J call TRBJ1-1; TRBD1 matches 11 bases. The sequence came from a girl aged 2-10 years in good health and CMV-seropositive. The sequenced sample consisted of PBMCs. CDR3 sequence reads: CASSAGQGANTEAFF. The CDR3 DNA reads as TGTGCCAGCAGTGCAGGACAGGGGGCGAACACTGAAGCTTTCTTT. The full variable domain, rest sourced from reference TRBV25-1 and TRBJ1-1, is EADIYQTPRYLVIGTGKKITLECSQTMGHDKMYWYQQDPGMELHLIHYSYGVNSTEKGDLSSESTVSRIRTEHFPLTLESARPSHTSQYLCASSAGQGANTEAFFGQGTRLTVV.